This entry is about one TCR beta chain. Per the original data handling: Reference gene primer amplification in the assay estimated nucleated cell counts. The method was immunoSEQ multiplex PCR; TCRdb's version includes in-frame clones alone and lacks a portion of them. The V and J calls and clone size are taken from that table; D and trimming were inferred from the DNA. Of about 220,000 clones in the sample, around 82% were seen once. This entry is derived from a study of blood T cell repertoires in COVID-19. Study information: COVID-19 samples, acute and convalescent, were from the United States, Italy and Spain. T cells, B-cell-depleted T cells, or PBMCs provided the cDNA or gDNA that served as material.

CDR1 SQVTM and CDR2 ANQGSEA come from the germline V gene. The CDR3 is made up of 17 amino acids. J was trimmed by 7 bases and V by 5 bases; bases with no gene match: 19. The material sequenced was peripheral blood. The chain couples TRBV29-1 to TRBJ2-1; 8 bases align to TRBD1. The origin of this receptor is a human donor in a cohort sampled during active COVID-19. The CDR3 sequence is CSVSLLGSDRERNEQFF. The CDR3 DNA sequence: TGCAGCGTTAGTCTTCTAGGATCGGACAGGGAAAGGAATGAGCAGTTCTTC.